One sample yielded the 32 T cell receptor beta chains listed below, sequenced in a study of blood T cells in healthy people across ages. Next came a second PCR, run for roughly 7 to 12 cycles, which used a sample-barcoded 5' primer along with a J-beta primer mix. MiXCR, applied by TCRdb to the 5' RACE reads, yields one record per CDR3 protein. The sample includes 1,800,000 or so distinct CDR3 sequences, roughly two fifths of them seen just once. Sequenced input: blood. The receptors derive from a human donor in good health.

V is TRBV7-9 and J is TRBJ2-7; possible D gene TRBD1, 6 bases. Trimming removed 5 bases from V and 7 bases from J, with 15 bases in between. Germline lookup yields CDR1 SEHNR and CDR2 FQNEAQ (reference sequence). CDR3 length: 13 residues. The CDR3 coding sequence is TGTGCCAGCAGCCATACAGGAACAGGGGAGCAGTACTTC. This translates into CASSHTGTGEQYF.

CDR3 sequence: CASSYETRTSGRLSSPYEQYF. The CDR3 bases are TGTGCCAGCAGTTATGAAACCCGGACTAGCGGTCGACTATCTTCTCCCTACGAGCAGTACTTC. The V call is TRBV6-2 or TRBV6-3, the J call TRBJ2-7; 10 bases match TRBD2. Germline-derived CDR1 and CDR2 are MNHEY and SVGEGT. The V segment lost 3 bases and the J segment 2 bases; nucleotides outside the gene matches: 22. CDR3 length equals 21 residues.

The chain joins TRBV5-1 to TRBJ2-7; maybe TRBD1 (5 bases). The CDR3 is 16 residues long. Germline V gene sequence: CDR1 SGHRS, CDR2 YFSETQ. V dropped 0 bases and J dropped 5 bases, with 18 bases sitting between them. The CDR3, as DNA: TGCGCCAGCAGCTTGGCTTTTGGGGCAGGTGCACACGAGCAGTACTTC. It translates to CASSLAFGAGAHEQYF.

This clonotype was observed a handful of times. V is TRBV9 and J is TRBJ2-3; D unclear. V gave up 0 bases and J gave up 1 base, with 6 bases separating them. This CDR3 region has 14 residues. Germline assignment: CDR1 SGDLS and CDR2 YYNGEE. The CDR3 spells CASSVDTGTDTQYF. As DNA, the CDR3 is TGTGCCAGCAGCGTAGATACTGGCACAGATACGCAGTATTTT.

The chain combines TRBV13 with TRBJ1-5; D is perhaps TRBD1 (6 bases). V was trimmed by 1 base and J by 4 bases, leaving 14 bases between them. The CDR3 spans 16 residues. From germline, CDR1 is PRHDT and CDR2 FYEKMQ (reference sequence). CDR3 residues: CASSLASGTPNQPQHF. The CDR3 DNA is TGTGCCAGCAGCTTAGCTAGCGGGACACCAAATCAGCCCCAGCATTTT.

The V and J genes are TRBV2 and TRBJ2-5; unclear D gene. This CDR3 region has 14 residues. In germline, CDR1 is SNHLY, CDR2 FYNNEI. V dropped 4 bases and J dropped 2 bases, with 11 bases sitting between them. The CDR3 coding sequence is TGTGCCAGCAGTGGTGAGGCAGTTCAAGAGACCCAGTACTTC. This codes for CASSGEAVQETQYF.

CDR3 in amino acids: CASSYGVAETYNEQFF. DNA of the CDR3: TGTGCCAGCAGTTACGGGGTAGCGGAGACTTACAATGAGCAGTTCTTC. J is TRBJ2-1 and V is TRBV6-5; weak D call: TRBD2 (6 bases). This CDR3 region has 16 residues. CDR1 and CDR2 (germline): MNHEY, SVGAGI. Trimming removed 2 bases from V and 4 bases from J, with 15 bases in between.

This chain links TRBV4-1 with TRBJ2-2; D may correspond to TRBD1 or TRBD2 (6 bases each). V was pared by 2 bases and J by 2 bases, with 12 bases between. CDR3 size: 16 residues. CDR1 is MGHRA and CDR2 is YSYEKL in the germline V gene. CDR3 in DNA: TGCGCCAGCAGCCAATGGGTGGGGGGCAACACCGGGGAGCTGTTTTTT. This codes for CASSQWVGGNTGELFF.

The V call is TRBV20-1, the J call TRBJ1-6; TRBD1 is a possible D gene (6 bases). V was cut by 2 bases and J by 7 bases, with 12 bases left in between. Germline V gene lookup returns CDR1 DFQATT and CDR2 SNEGSKA (reference sequence). The CDR3 totals 14 residues. The CDR3 DNA is TGCAGTGCTAGACTAACAGGGAGGAATTCACCCCTCCACTTT. Translated: CSARLTGRNSPLHF.

The chain combines TRBV3-1 with TRBJ1-1; D unclear. Looked up from germline, CDR1 is LGHDT and CDR2 is YNNKEL (reference sequence). The CDR3 contains 13 residues. V shed 5 bases and J shed 3 bases, with 10 bases lying between them. CDR3 in DNA: TGTGCCAGCAGCGCTCTCGGGGACACTGAAGCTTTCTTT. It is translated as CASSALGDTEAFF.

CDR3 amino acids: CSATGLAGGPTDTQYF. In DNA form, the CDR3 reads TGCAGTGCTACGGGACTAGCGGGGGGGCCCACGGATACGCAGTATTTT. The chain is built from TRBV20-1 and TRBJ2-3, with 16 bases lining up with TRBD2. V lost 4 bases and J lost 6; bases outside the gene matches: 7. From germline, CDR1 is DFQATT and CDR2 SNEGSKA (reference sequence). This CDR3 is 16 amino acids long.

The chain recombines TRBV4-3 with TRBJ2-5; D is perhaps TRBD2 (5 bases). Between the trimmed V and J ends, which lost 4 bases and 5 bases, there was a span of 17 bases. CDR3 length: 15 amino acids. The germline V gene has CDR1 LGHNA and CDR2 YSLEER. In DNA, the CDR3 is TGCGCCAGCAGCCGTCTGACTAAACCTTTGGAGACCCAGTACTTC. Protein: CASSRLTKPLETQYF.

The chain employs TRBV20-1 and TRBJ1-2; D unclear. The germline CDR1 and CDR2 sequences are DFQATT and SNEGSKA (reference sequence). The CDR3 totals 13 residues. Trimming stripped 1 base from V and 0 bases from J, with 6 bases between. DNA of the CDR3: TGCAGTGCTAGAGCCCAGCCTAACTATGGCTACACCTTC. Its translation: CSARAQPNYGYTF.

This clonotype appeared a few times. The V gene is TRBV6-2 or TRBV6-3, the J gene TRBJ2-7, with D possibly matching TRBD2 (5 bases). Germline loops: CDR1 MNHEY, CDR2 SVGEGT. This CDR3 region has 14 residues. Trimming cost V 5 bases and J 6 bases, with 17 bases left between them. The CDR3 nucleotides are TGTGCCAGCAGTCAATGGGAAAAACGGGGCGAGCAGTACTTC. It specifies CASSQWEKRGEQYF.

The gene calls are TRBV20-1 and TRBJ2-1; no firm D call. The CDR3 consists of 12 residues. Germline V gene data show CDR1 as DFQATT and CDR2 as SNEGSKA (reference sequence). Trimming took off 0 bases at V and 7 bases at J, with 7 bases between the two ends. The CDR3 loop is CSARDQANEQFF. The DNA for the CDR3 is TGCAGTGCTAGAGATCAGGCAAATGAGCAGTTCTTC.

This clonotype was recorded only once. V and J are TRBV27 and TRBJ1-2; D not certain. Germline lookup yields CDR1 MNHEY and CDR2 SMNVEV (reference sequence). The CDR3 loop spans 14 amino acids. V was trimmed by 6 bases and J by 4 bases, leaving 15 bases between them. The CDR3 loop reads CASSPNKDSYGYTF. The CDR3 DNA reads as TGTGCCAGCAGCCCCAATAAGGATTCCTATGGCTACACCTTC.

This clonotype has just one count. V and J are TRBV7-6 and TRBJ2-1; no clear D. The V gene's germline CDR1 is SGHVS and CDR2 FNYEAQ. V was cut by 3 bases and J by 8 bases, with 17 bases left in between. The CDR3 consists of 15 residues. As DNA, the CDR3 is TGTGCCAGCAGCTTTGGTGTCCCCCTGGGCGATGAGCAGTTCTTC. Its protein product is CASSFGVPLGDEQFF.

Details on this clonotype: One junction end disagrees with the germline gene, perhaps due to a read error. V usage is TRBV6-2 or TRBV6-3 and J usage is TRBJ1-2; D is possibly TRBD1 (6 bases). Germline CDR1 is MNHEY and CDR2 is SVGEGT. The CDR3 runs to 17 residues. The CDR3 reads CAISSSPAGDLNYGYTF. In DNA form, the CDR3 reads TGTGCCATCAGTTCTTCTCCAGCAGGGGATCTCAACTATGGCTACACCTTC.

This clonotype has a handful of counts. The J gene is TRBJ1-6, the V gene TRBV7-3; D remains ambiguous. This CDR3 has 13 amino acids. Germline CDR1 is SGHTA and CDR2 is FQGTGA. The V end was cut by 3 bases, the J end by 8 bases, with 8 bases between. CDR3: CASSFNVDSPLHF. The CDR3 DNA reads as TGTGCCAGCAGCTTTAACGTCGATTCACCCCTCCACTTT.

The chain is built from TRBV4-1 and TRBJ1-2; a weak D match, TRBD1 (6 bases). V was shortened by 2 bases and J by 4 bases, with 11 bases between the two germline ends. The CDR3 runs 14 residues. The V gene's germline CDR1 is MGHRA and CDR2 YSYEKL. The CDR3 region has the DNA TGCGCCAGCAGCCAACCCCAGGGGCTCTATGGCTACACCTTC. Translation gives CASSQPQGLYGYTF.

This clonotype was seen only a few times. This chain connects TRBV7-2 to TRBJ2-5, with D perhaps TRBD2 (6 bases). Germline CDR1 SGHTA, CDR2 FQGNSA. The CDR3 sequence is 15 residues long. V shed 5 bases and J shed 5 bases, with 18 bases lying between them. The CDR3: CASSTGSGTFETQYF. The CDR3 DNA reads TGTGCCAGCAGCACCGGTAGCGGCACCTTTGAGACCCAGTACTTC. The full variable domain, completed using reference TRBV7-2 and TRBJ2-5, is GAGVSQSPSNKVTEKGKDVELRCDPISGHTALYWYRQSLGQGLEFLIYFQGNSAPDKSGLPSDRFSAERTGGSVSTLTIQRTQQEDSAVYLCASSTGSGTFETQYFGPGTRLLVL.

V is TRBV6-2 or TRBV6-3 and J is TRBJ2-6; maybe TRBD2 (5 bases). CDR1 and CDR2 (germline): MNHEY, SVGEGT. The CDR3 covers 18 residues. Trimming cost V 6 bases and J 0 bases, with 18 bases left between them. This chain's CDR3 is CASSLRGWESSGANVLTF. DNA of the CDR3: TGTGCCAGCAGCCTCCGTGGTTGGGAGAGCTCTGGGGCCAACGTCCTGACTTTC.

This clonotype showed up just a few times. This chain uses TRBV7-9 with TRBJ2-5; D tentatively reads TRBD1 or TRBD2 (6 bases each). This CDR3 contains 14 residues. The V end lost 3 bases, the J end lost 10 bases, and 18 bases lay between the germline ends. Looked up from germline, CDR1 is SEHNR and CDR2 is FQNEAQ (reference sequence). Here the CDR3 reads CASSLTGGDEVQYF. The DNA for the CDR3 is TGTGCCAGCAGCTTGACAGGCGGGGATGAGGTCCAGTACTTC.

The genes are TRBV20-1 and TRBJ2-1; 8 nucleotides agree with TRBD2. CDR3 size: 14 residues. V lost 5 bases, J lost 7 bases, and 10 bases stayed unmatched. CDR1 is DFQATT and CDR2 is SNEGSKA in the germline V gene (reference sequence). The CDR3 DNA follows: TGCAGTGCTCGCTCGGGGGGGCCGGGAAATGAGCAGTTCTTC. Translated, it gives CSARSGGPGNEQFF.

This clonotype has a handful of counts. This sequence joins TRBV24-1 and TRBJ2-1, with 10 bases identical to TRBD2. V lost 9 bases and J lost 0; bases outside the gene matches: 7. Looked up from germline, CDR1 is KGHDR and CDR2 is SFDVKD. The CDR3 contains 16 residues. CDR3 nucleotide sequence: TGTGCCACCGCTACAGCTAGCGGGAGCTCCTACAATGAGCAGTTCTTC. Translation: CATATASGSSYNEQFF.

This clonotype was counted a few times. The chain uses TRBV6-5 and TRBJ1-5, with D tentatively TRBD1 (6 bases). V lost 6 bases, J lost 7 bases, and 10 bases lay in between. The germline gives CDR1 MNHEY, CDR2 SVGAGI. The CDR3 spans 12 residues. CDR3 in amino acids: CASRHRDQPQHF. CDR3 DNA sequence: TGTGCCAGCAGACACAGGGACCAGCCCCAGCATTTT.

This clonotype was seen more than once but under ten times. This chain connects TRBV6-6 to TRBJ2-5; D is ambiguous. Germline V gene lookup returns CDR1 MNHNY and CDR2 SVGAGI (reference sequence). The ends were cut back, 10 bases at V and 5 bases at J, with 14 bases in the middle. The CDR3 loop spans 12 amino acids. For the CDR3, the DNA is TGTGCCAACTCTCCGGATTTGGAGACCCAGTACTTC. Residues: CANSPDLETQYF.

Of note for this clonotype: The junction departs from germline at one end; a sequencing error may be responsible. The V call is TRBV3-1, the J call TRBJ2-6; D gene ambiguous. The CDR3 has 16 amino acids. The germline gives CDR1 LGHDT, CDR2 YNNKEL (reference sequence). The CDR3: CASSQEGYSGTNVLTF. CDR3 coding DNA: TGTGCCAGCAGCCAAGAAGGTTACTCTGGGACCAACGTCCTGACTTTC.

The sample holds a few counts of this clonotype. The V gene is TRBV19, the J gene TRBJ2-5; D tentatively reads TRBD1 or TRBD2 (6 bases each). The V gene lost 5 bases and the J gene lost 3 bases, with 16 bases spanning the gap. Germline V CDR1 and CDR2: LNHDA, SQIVND (reference sequence). The CDR3 runs 15 residues. CDR3 sequence reads: CASSPKRAGEETQYF. In DNA, the CDR3 is TGTGCCAGTAGTCCCAAGCGGGCAGGGGAAGAGACCCAGTACTTC. Variable domain in full (rest from reference TRBV19 and TRBJ2-5): DGGITQSPKYLFRKEGQNVTLSCEQNLNHDAMYWYRQDPGQGLRLIYYSQIVNDFQKGDIAEGYSVSREKKESFPLTVTSAQKNPTAFYLCASSPKRAGEETQYFGPGTRLLVL.

This clonotype was recorded a few times. The chain has TRBV24-1 and TRBJ2-3; TRBD2 agrees at 14 bases. Per germline, CDR1 KGHDR and CDR2 SFDVKD. The CDR3 sequence is 17 residues long. J lost 2 bases, V lost 3 bases, and 3 bases had no gene match. The DNA for the CDR3 is TGTGCCACCAGTGATCGACTAGCGGGGGGGACCACAGATACGCAGTATTTT. Translated, it gives CATSDRLAGGTTDTQYF.

This chain uses TRBV6-5 with TRBJ2-1, with D possibly matching TRBD2 (6 bases). Germline loops: CDR1 MNHEY, CDR2 SVGAGI. CDR3 length: 12 residues. V was cut by 6 bases and J by 6 bases, with 9 bases left in between. CDR3 bases: TGTGCCAGCAGAATGGAGGGCAATGAGCAGTTCTTC. As protein: CASRMEGNEQFF.

Details on this clonotype: Its ends do not fully match the called genes, so a read error is possible. This chain connects TRBV7-2 to TRBJ2-3; 11 bases fit TRBD2. Germline values: CDR1 SGHTA, CDR2 FQGNSA. This CDR3 comprises 15 residues. The CDR3 nucleotides read TGTGCCAGCAGCATAGCGGGGGGGCCTACAGATACGCAGTATTTT. Protein product: CASSIAGGPTDTQYF.